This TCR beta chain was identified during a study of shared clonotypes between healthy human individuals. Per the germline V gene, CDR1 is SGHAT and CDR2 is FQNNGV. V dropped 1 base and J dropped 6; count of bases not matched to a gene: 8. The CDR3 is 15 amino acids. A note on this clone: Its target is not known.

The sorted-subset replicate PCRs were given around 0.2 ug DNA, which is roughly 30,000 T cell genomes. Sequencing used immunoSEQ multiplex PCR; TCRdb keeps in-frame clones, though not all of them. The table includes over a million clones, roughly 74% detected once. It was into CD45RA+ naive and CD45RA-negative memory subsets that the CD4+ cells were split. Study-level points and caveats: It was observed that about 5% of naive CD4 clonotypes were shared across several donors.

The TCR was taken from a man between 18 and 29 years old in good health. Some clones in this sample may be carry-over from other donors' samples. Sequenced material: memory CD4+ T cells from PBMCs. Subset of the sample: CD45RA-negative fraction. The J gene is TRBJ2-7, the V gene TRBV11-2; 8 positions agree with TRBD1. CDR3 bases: TGTGCCAGCAGCTTAGCGGGCAGGGGGCGGGTCGAGCAGTACTTC. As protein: CASSLAGRGRVEQYF.